Each of the 22 T cell receptor beta chains below was sequenced from the same sample in a study of blood T cell repertoires in COVID-19. The protocol was immunoSEQ multiplex PCR, while the TCRdb copy is restricted to in-frame clones and leaves out a portion. The table records fewer than 300,000 clones, 90% of them present only once. What was sequenced was PBMCs or T cells enriched from blood (not recorded which). The receptors shown here come from a woman in her thirties who had recovered from COVID-19.

The J gene is TRBJ1-5, the V gene TRBV30; D is perhaps TRBD1 (6 bases). CDR1 is GTSNPN, CDR2 SVGIG, per germline (reference sequence). The length of the CDR3 is 16 residues. Trimming stripped 0 bases from V and 2 bases from J, with 14 bases between. Here the CDR3 reads CAWSVVRGKGNQPQHF. Here the CDR3 DNA reads TGTGCCTGGAGTGTTGTGAGGGGGAAGGGCAATCAGCCCCAGCATTTT.

The V gene is TRBV6-5, the J gene TRBJ1-5; 7 nucleotides align to TRBD1. Germline V CDR1 and CDR2: MNHEY, SVGAGI. The CDR3 covers 13 residues. Unmatched junction bases numbered 2, after V lost 5 bases and J lost 4 bases. The CDR3 loop is CASSTTGNQPQHF. For the CDR3, the DNA is TGTGCCAGCAGTACGACAGGGAATCAGCCCCAGCATTTT.

The chain is built from TRBV5-1 and TRBJ2-1; tentatively, D is TRBD2 (6 bases). The germline gives CDR1 SGHRS, CDR2 YFSETQ. This CDR3 has 12 residues. Trimming left V 3 bases short and J 6 bases short, with 7 bases between. The CDR3 sequence: CASSWTTNEQFF. The CDR3, as DNA: TGCGCCAGCAGCTGGACTACCAATGAGCAGTTCTTC.

The chain has TRBV21-1 and TRBJ2-3; the table assigns TRBD2, which was not confirmed against the DNA. TRBV21-1 is termed a pseudogene. This CDR3 contains 19 residues. CDR3 sequence: CASSKPGLAGEWCTDTQYF. The CDR3 nucleotides read TGTGCCAGCAGCAAACCGGGACTAGCGGGAGAGTGGTGCACAGATACGCAGTATTTT.

The chain recombines TRBV14 with TRBJ2-1; 8 nucleotides line up with TRBD2. The junction had 10 bases not matched to a gene; V was cut back by 6 bases and J by 6 bases. CDR1 SGHDN and CDR2 FVKESK come from the germline V gene. The CDR3 consists of 15 residues. The CDR3 here is CASSPGTRFSNEQFF. The CDR3 DNA is TGTGCCAGCAGTCCCGGGACTAGGTTCAGCAATGAGCAGTTCTTC.

This clone was picked up a small number of times. The rearrangement uses TRBV18 and TRBJ1-4, with TRBD1 matching over 9 bases. Germline-derived CDR1 and CDR2 are KGHSH and LQKENI. J gave up 4 bases and V 6 bases, and 6 bases lay outside the gene matches. The CDR3 sequence is 15 residues long. CDR3 region: CASSPDRGFNEKLFF. The CDR3 DNA reads as TGTGCCAGCTCGCCCGACAGGGGGTTTAATGAAAAACTGTTTTTT.

This chain joins TRBV27 and TRBJ1-5; D remains ambiguous. CDR1 and CDR2 from the germline V gene are MNHEY and SMNVEV (reference sequence). V was trimmed by 3 bases and J by 6 bases, leaving 9 bases between them. This CDR3 region has 13 residues. This CDR3 reads CASSFYGGQPQHF. CDR3 DNA: TGTGCCAGCAGTTTTTATGGAGGTCAGCCCCAGCATTTT.

The chain links TRBV2 to TRBJ2-2; 8 nucleotides agree with TRBD2. Germline CDR1 reads SNHLY; CDR2 reads FYNNEI. The CDR3 totals 13 residues. The junction had 6 bases not matched to a gene; V was cut back by 11 bases and J by 4 bases. The CDR3 sequence: CAAKRESTGELFF. The CDR3 DNA follows: TGTGCCGCGAAGCGGGAGAGCACCGGGGAGCTGTTTTTT.

The chain is built from TRBV6-5 and TRBJ2-2; TRBD1 matches 8 bases. The germline CDR1 and CDR2 sequences are MNHEY and SVGAGI. V was clipped by 2 bases and J by 6 bases; unmatched bases: 5. The CDR3 is made up of 15 amino acids. Here the CDR3 reads CASSYAGQGAGELFF. The CDR3, as DNA: TGTGCCAGCAGTTACGCCGGACAGGGTGCCGGGGAGCTGTTTTTT.

The chain links TRBV24-1 to TRBJ2-2, with D tentatively TRBD2 (6 bases). The germline V gene encodes CDR1 KGHDR and CDR2 SFDVKD. Between the trimmed V and J ends, which lost 4 bases and 9 bases, there was a span of 11 bases. The CDR3 has 13 residues. The CDR3 region is CATSDRGFRELFF. CDR3 coding DNA: TGTGCCACCAGTGACCGGGGGTTCCGGGAGCTGTTTTTT.

The CDR3 protein is CASSHYIEKRQGDTF. The CDR3 bases are TGTGCCAGCAGTCACTACATCGAGAAGAGACAGGGAGACACCTTC. The chain employs TRBV3-1 (or the pseudogene TRBV3-2) and TRBJ1-2; TRBD1 matches 7 bases. Losses at the gene ends were 6 bases for V and 12 bases for J; bases not matched to a gene: 19. CDR3 size: 15 residues. CDR1 is LGHDT, CDR2 YNNKEL, per germline (reference sequence).

The V and J genes are TRBV19 and TRBJ1-3; D is perhaps TRBD1 (5 bases). Per the germline V gene, CDR1 is LNHDA and CDR2 is SQIVND (reference sequence). This CDR3 has 13 amino acids. The V end lost 3 bases, the J end lost 4 bases, and 7 bases lay between the germline ends. As DNA, the CDR3 is TGTGCCAGTAGTATTCGACAGGGAAACACCATATATTTT. Its protein is CASSIRQGNTIYF.

CDR3 sequence reads: CASSRQGVSGYTF. The CDR3 nucleotides read TGTGCCAGCAGTCGACAGGGCGTATCGGGCTACACCTTC. This chain connects TRBV6-5 to TRBJ1-2, with TRBD1 identical over 7 bases. The CDR3 is 13 residues long. With V trimmed by 5 bases and J by 8 bases, 8 bases remained unmatched. CDR1 is MNHEY and CDR2 is SVGAGI in the germline V gene.

This rearrangement joins TRBV6-6 to TRBJ1-2; 10 nucleotides line up with TRBD1. V shed 5 bases and J 8 bases; nucleotides not matched to a gene: 8. The CDR3 has 14 amino acids. CDR1 is MNHNY and CDR2 is SVGAGI in the germline V gene (reference sequence). Written as DNA, the CDR3 is TGTGCCAGCAGTCAACGACAGGGGGCATGGGGCTACACCTTC. Its protein is CASSQRQGAWGYTF.

J is TRBJ2-2 and V is TRBV19, with a possible D match to TRBD1 (5 bases). With 7 bases removed from V and 5 bases from J, the gap between germline ends came to 14 bases. CDR3 length: 14 amino acids. Germline lookup yields CDR1 LNHDA and CDR2 SQIVND (reference sequence). CDR3 sequence: CASNLGVGTGELFF. The CDR3, as DNA: TGTGCCAGTAATCTAGGGGTAGGGACCGGGGAGCTGTTTTTT.

V usage is TRBV15 and J usage is TRBJ2-7, with a tentative D call TRBD2 (6 bases). V lost 5 bases and J 3 bases, leaving 17 bases between the germline ends. The CDR3 spans 15 residues. Germline V gene sequence: CDR1 LNHNV, CDR2 YYDKDF (reference sequence). The CDR3 protein is CATSPTGTSYYEQYF. The CDR3 coding sequence is TGTGCCACCAGCCCTACCGGGACTTCTTACTACGAGCAGTACTTC.

The CDR3 is CSVEGPLRMNTEAFF. For the CDR3, the DNA is TGCAGCGTTGAAGGGCCACTGAGGATGAACACTGAAGCTTTCTTT. The chain combines TRBV29-1 with TRBJ1-1, with D unclear. Germline assignment: CDR1 SQVTM and CDR2 ANQGSEA. V lost 1 base, J lost 0 bases, and 12 bases lay in between. The CDR3 sequence is 15 residues long.

The rearrangement joins TRBV29-1 to TRBJ2-3; weak D call: TRBD2 (5 bases). V gave up 8 bases and J gave up 4 bases, with 10 bases separating them. The V gene's germline CDR1 is SQVTM and CDR2 ANQGSEA. The CDR3 contains 11 residues. CDR3 in DNA: TGCAGCTGTTCACTAGCAGATACGCAGTATTTT. As protein: CSCSLADTQYF.

The gene calls are TRBV11-3 and TRBJ1-5; 8 positions match TRBD1. Germline V gene data show CDR1 as SGHNT and CDR2 as YENEEA. Trimming removed 8 bases from V and 0 bases from J; junction bases left unmatched: 6. The CDR3 length is 15 residues. The CDR3 sequence: CASEDREDSNQPQHF. In nucleotides, the CDR3 is TGTGCCAGCGAGGACAGGGAAGATAGCAATCAGCCCCAGCATTTT. Full variable domain (missing parts from reference TRBV11-3 and TRBJ1-5): EAGVVQSPRYKIIEKKQPVAFWCNPISGHNTLYWYLQNLGQGPELLIRYENEEAVDDSQLPKDRFSAERLKGVDSTLKIQPAELGDSAVYLCASEDREDSNQPQHFGDGTRLSIL.

The chain employs TRBV10-1 and TRBJ2-2, with D perhaps TRBD1 (5 bases). Trimming removed 2 bases at V and 1 base at J, with 11 bases between. From germline, CDR1 is WNHNN and CDR2 SYGVQD (reference sequence). The CDR3 contains 16 residues. Written as DNA, the CDR3 is TGCGCCAGCAGTGAGAAGGGGATAAGGAACACCGGGGAGCTGTTTTTT. It specifies CASSEKGIRNTGELFF.

The DNA of the CDR3 is TGTGCCAGTAGTTTCCGGACAAAGACCTATGGCTACACCTTC. It translates to CASSFRTKTYGYTF. This chain links TRBV19 with TRBJ1-2; perhaps TRBD1 as D (5 bases). Germline assignment: CDR1 LNHDA and CDR2 SQIVND (reference sequence). V was pared by 5 bases and J by 4 bases, with 14 bases between. This CDR3 contains 14 residues.

The chain uses TRBV5-1 and TRBJ2-7; 9 positions match TRBD1. The CDR3 covers 17 residues. Germline V gives CDR1 SGHRS, CDR2 YFSETQ. Trimming cost V 4 bases and J 2 bases; bases outside gene matches: 13. The chain's CDR3 is CASSGWALGQGAYEQYF. The DNA of the CDR3 is TGCGCCAGCAGCGGATGGGCTTTGGGACAGGGAGCCTACGAGCAGTACTTC. Combining the CDR3 with reference TRBV5-1 and TRBJ2-7 gives the whole variable domain KAGVTQTPRYLIKTRGQQVTLSCSPISGHRSVSWYQQTPGQGLQFLFEYFSETQRNKGNFPGRFSGRQFSNSRSEMNVSTLELGDSALYLCASSGWALGQGAYEQYFGPGTRLTVT.